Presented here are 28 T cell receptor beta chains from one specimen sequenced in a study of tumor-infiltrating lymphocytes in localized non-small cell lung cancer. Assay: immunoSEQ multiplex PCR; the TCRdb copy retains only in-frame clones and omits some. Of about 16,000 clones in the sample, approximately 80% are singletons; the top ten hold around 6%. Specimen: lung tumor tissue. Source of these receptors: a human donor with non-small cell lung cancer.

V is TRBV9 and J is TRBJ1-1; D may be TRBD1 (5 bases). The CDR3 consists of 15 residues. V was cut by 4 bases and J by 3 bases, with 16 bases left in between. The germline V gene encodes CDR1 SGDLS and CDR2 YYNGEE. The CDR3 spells CASSPEGVLDTEAFF. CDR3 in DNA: TGTGCCAGCAGCCCAGAAGGGGTCTTGGACACTGAAGCTTTCTTT. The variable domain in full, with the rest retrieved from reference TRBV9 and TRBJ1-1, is DSGVTQTPKHLITATGQRVTLRCSPRSGDLSVYWYQQSLDQGLQFLIQYYNGEERAKGNILERFSAQQFPDLHSELNLSSLELGDSALYFCASSPEGVLDTEAFFGQGTRLTVV.

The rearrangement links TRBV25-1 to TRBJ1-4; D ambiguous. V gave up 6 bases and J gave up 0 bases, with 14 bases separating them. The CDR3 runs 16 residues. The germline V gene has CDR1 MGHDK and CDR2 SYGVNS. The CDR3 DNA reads TGTGCCAGCAGAGGCCGGGAATATACAACTAATGAAAAACTGTTTTTT. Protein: CASRGREYTTNEKLFF.

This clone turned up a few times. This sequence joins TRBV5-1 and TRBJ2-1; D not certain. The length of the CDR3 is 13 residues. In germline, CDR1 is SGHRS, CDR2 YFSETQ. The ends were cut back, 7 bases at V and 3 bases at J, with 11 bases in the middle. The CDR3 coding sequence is TGCGCCAGCCGCCTATTGGACTACAATGAGCAGTTCTTC. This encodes CASRLLDYNEQFF.

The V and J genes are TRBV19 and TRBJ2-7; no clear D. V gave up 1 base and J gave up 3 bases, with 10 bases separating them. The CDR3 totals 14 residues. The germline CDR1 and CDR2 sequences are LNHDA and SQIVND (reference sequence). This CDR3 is CASSIGRQDYEQYF. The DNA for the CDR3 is TGTGCCAGTAGTATAGGAAGGCAGGACTACGAGCAGTACTTC.

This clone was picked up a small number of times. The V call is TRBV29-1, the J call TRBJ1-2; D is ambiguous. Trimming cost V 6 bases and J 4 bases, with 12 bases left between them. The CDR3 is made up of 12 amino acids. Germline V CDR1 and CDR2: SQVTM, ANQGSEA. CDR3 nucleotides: TGCAGCGTCCGTCGGGAGGTCTATGGCTACACCTTC. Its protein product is CSVRREVYGYTF.

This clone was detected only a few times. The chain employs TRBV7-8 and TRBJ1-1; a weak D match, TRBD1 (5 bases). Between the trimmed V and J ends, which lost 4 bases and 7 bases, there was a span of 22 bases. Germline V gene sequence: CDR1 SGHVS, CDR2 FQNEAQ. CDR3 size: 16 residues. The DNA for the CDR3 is TGTGCCAGCAGCTCACGAGGGCTCCAAGGGGTCCTTGAAGCTTTCTTT. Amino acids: CASSSRGLQGVLEAFF.

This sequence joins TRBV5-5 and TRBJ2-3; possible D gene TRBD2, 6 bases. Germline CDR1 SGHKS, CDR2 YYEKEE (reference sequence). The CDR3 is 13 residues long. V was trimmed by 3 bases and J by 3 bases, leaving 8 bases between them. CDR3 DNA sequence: TGTGCCAGCAGCTCTGGGGGGACAGATACGCAGTATTTT. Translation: CASSSGGTDTQYF.

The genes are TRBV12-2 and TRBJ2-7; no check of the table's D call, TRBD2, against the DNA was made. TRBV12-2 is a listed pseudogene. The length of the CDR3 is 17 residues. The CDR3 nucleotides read TGTGCAAGTCGCTTAACCCTAACTGTGAGGCGTAGTTACGAGCAGTACTTC. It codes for CASRLTLTVRRSYEQYF.

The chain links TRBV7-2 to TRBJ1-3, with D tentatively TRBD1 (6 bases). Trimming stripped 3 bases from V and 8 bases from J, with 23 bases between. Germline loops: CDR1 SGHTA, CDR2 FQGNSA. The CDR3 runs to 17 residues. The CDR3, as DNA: TGTGCCAGCAGCTTTCTGCCGACAGGACTAACAGGGTACACCATATATTTT. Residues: CASSFLPTGLTGYTIYF.

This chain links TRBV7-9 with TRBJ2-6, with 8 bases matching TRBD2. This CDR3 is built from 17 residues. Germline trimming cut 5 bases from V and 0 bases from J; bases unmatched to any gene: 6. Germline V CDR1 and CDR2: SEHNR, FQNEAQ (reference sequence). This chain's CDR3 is CASSAGGGGSGANVLTF. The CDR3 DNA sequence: TGTGCCAGCAGCGCCGGGGGGGGCGGCTCTGGGGCCAACGTCCTGACTTTC.

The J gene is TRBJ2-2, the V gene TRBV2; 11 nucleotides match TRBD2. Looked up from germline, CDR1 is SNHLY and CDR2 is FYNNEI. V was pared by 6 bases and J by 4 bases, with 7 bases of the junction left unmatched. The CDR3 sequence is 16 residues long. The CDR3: CASSLTSGTGTGELFF. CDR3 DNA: TGTGCCAGCAGCTTGACTAGCGGGACGGGCACCGGGGAGCTGTTTTTT.

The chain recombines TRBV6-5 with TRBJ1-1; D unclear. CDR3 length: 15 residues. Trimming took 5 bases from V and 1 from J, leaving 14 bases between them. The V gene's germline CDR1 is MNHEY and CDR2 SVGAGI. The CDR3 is CASSRRPLGNTEAFF. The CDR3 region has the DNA TGTGCCAGCAGTAGACGGCCTTTAGGGAACACTGAAGCTTTCTTT.

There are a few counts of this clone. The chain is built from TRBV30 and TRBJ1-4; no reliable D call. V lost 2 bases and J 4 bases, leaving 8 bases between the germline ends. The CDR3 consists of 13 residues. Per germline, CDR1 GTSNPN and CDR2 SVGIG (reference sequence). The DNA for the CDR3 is TGTGCCTGGAGTTTAGGGAATAATGAAAAACTGTTTTTT. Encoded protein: CAWSLGNNEKLFF.

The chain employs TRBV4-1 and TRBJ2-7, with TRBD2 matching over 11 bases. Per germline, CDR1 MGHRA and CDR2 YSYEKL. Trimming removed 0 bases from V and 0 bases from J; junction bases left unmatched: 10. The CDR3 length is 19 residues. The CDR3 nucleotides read TGCGCCAGCAGCCAAGATGAAACTAGCGGGAGCGATAACTCCTACGAGCAGTACTTC. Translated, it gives CASSQDETSGSDNSYEQYF.

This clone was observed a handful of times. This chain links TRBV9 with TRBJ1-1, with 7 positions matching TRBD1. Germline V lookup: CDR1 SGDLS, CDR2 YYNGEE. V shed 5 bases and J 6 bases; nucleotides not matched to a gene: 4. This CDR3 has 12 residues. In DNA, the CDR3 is TGTGCCAGCAGGGGGGACAGCCCTGAAGCTTTCTTT. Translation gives CASRGDSPEAFF.

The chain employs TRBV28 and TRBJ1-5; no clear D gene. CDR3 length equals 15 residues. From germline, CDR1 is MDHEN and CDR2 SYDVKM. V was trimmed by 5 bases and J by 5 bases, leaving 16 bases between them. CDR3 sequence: CASSVSAQDHQPQHF. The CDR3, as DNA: TGTGCCAGCAGTGTTTCGGCGCAGGATCATCAGCCCCAGCATTTT.

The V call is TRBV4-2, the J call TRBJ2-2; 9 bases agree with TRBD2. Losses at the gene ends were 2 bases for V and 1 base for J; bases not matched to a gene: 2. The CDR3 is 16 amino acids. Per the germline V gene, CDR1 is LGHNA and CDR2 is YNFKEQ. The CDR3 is CASSQRLAENTGELFF. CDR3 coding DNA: TGTGCCAGCAGCCAACGACTAGCGGAGAACACCGGGGAGCTGTTTTTT.

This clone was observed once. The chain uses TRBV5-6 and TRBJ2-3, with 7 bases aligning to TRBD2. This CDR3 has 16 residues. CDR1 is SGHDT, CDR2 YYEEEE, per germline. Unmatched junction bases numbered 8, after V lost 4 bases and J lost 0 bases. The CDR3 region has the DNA TGTGCCAGCAGCCGAGACTTACTAGCGAGCACAGATACGCAGTATTTT. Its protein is CASSRDLLASTDTQYF.

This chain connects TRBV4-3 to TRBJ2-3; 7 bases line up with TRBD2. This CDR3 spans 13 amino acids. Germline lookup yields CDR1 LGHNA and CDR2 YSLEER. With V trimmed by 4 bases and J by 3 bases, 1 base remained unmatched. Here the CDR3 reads CASSLRGTDTQYF. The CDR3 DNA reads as TGCGCCAGCAGCCTGCGGGGGACAGATACGCAGTATTTT.

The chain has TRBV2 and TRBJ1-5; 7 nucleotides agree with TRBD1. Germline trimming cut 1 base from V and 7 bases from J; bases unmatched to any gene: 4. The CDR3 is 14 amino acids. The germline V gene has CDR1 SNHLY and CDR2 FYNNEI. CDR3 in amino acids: CASSEVAGGQPQHF. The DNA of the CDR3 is TGTGCCAGCAGTGAAGTTGCAGGGGGGCAGCCCCAGCATTTT.

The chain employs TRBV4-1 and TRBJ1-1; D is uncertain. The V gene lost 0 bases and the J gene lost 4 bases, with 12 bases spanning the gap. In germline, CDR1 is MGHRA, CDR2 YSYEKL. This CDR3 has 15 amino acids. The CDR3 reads CASSQDYGRVTEAFF. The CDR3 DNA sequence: TGCGCCAGCAGCCAAGATTACGGGAGGGTCACTGAAGCTTTCTTT.

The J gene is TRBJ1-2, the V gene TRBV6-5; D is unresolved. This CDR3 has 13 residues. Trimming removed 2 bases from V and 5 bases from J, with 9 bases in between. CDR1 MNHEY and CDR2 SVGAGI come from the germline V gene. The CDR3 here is CASSYGRLYGYTF. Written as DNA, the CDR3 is TGTGCCAGCAGTTACGGCCGGTTATATGGCTACACCTTC.

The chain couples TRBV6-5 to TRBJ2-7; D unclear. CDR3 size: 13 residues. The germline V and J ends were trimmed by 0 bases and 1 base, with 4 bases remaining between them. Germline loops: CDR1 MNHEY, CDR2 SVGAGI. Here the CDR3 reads CASSYSDSYEQYF. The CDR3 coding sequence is TGTGCCAGCAGTTACTCGGATTCCTACGAGCAGTACTTC.

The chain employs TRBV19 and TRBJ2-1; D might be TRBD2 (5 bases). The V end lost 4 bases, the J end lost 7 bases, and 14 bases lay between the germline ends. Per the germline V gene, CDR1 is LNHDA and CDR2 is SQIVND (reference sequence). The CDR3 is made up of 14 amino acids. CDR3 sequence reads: CASSKAGRGNEQFF. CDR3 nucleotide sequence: TGTGCCAGTAGTAAAGCCGGTCGCGGGAATGAGCAGTTCTTC. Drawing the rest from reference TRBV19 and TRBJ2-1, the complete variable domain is DGGITQSPKYLFRKEGQNVTLSCEQNLNHDAMYWYRQDPGQGLRLIYYSQIVNDFQKGDIAEGYSVSREKKESFPLTVTSAQKNPTAFYLCASSKAGRGNEQFFGPGTRLTVL.

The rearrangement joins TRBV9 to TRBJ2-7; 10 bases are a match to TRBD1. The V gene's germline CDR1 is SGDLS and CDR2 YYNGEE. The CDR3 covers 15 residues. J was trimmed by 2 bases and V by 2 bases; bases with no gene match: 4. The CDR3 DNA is TGTGCCAGCAGCGTTCGGGACAGGGGTACCTACGAGCAGTACTTC. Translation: CASSVRDRGTYEQYF.

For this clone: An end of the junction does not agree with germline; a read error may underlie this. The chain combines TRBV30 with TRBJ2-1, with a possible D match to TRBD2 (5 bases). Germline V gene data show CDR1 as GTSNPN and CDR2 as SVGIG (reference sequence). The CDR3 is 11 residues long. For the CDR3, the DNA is TGTGCCTGGGCCCTTACGGAGGCACGAATCTTC. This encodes CAWALTEARIF.

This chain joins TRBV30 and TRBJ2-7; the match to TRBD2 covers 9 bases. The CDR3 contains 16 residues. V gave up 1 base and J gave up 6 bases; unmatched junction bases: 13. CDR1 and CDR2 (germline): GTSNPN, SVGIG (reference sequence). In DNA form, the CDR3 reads TGTGCCTGGAGTGCCCAGAGCGGGAGGATCTTCCTCGAGCAGTACTTC. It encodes CAWSAQSGRIFLEQYF.

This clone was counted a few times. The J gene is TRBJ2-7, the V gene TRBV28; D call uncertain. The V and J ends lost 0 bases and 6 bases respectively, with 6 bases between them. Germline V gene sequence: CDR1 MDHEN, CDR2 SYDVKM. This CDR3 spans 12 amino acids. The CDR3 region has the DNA TGTGCCAGCAGTTTATGGGAATCCGAGCAGTACTTC. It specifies CASSLWESEQYF.